The 18 T cell receptor beta chains below all came from one sample that was sequenced in a study of response to subunit inactivated influenza vaccine (dated by TCRdb to the late 2010s). Library preparation used RT-PCR. Sequencing instrument: Illumina HiSeq 2500. TCRdb trimmed public reads at Q25 via fastp, called clones via MiXCR and kept in-frame beta chains. For every CDR3 protein sequence, its rows merge into one entry that carries the most common genes and DNA. Within this sample are hundreds of thousands of distinct CDR3 sequences, with roughly 18% of them counted one time only. The top ten hold roughly 11% of the sample. Here the sequenced sample was PBMCs from blood, taken around 5 days after vaccination. Receptors were obtained from a man in his fifties who received an inactivated influenza vaccine. Donor details come from another sample of the same person, matched by shared clones.

The rearrangement links TRBV5-8 to TRBJ2-5, with 8 bases identical to TRBD1. Germline lookup yields CDR1 SGHTS and CDR2 YDEGEE. This CDR3 spans 15 amino acids. V lost 4 bases and J lost 5; bases outside the gene matches: 10. DNA for the CDR3: TGTGCCAGCAGCCGTGGGGACAGGCCGAAGGAGACCCAGTACTTC. Translation gives CASSRGDRPKETQYF.

This chain joins TRBV6-5 and TRBJ1-1; 7 bases map to TRBD1. The V gene end was trimmed by 8 bases and the J gene end by 5 bases; junction bases not matched to a gene: 2. CDR1 is MNHEY and CDR2 is SVGAGI in the germline V gene. There are 11 residues in the CDR3. The CDR3 DNA sequence: TGTGCCAGCGTGACAGGGACTGAAGCTTTCTTT. Translation gives CASVTGTEAFF.

This clonotype was counted between two and nine times. This sequence joins TRBV7-2 and TRBJ2-3; D possibly corresponds to TRBD1 (6 bases). The germline V gene has CDR1 SGHTA and CDR2 FQGNSA. The CDR3 runs 15 residues. V was pared by 1 base and J by 6 bases, with 14 bases between. The CDR3 loop reads CASSLVARGSDTQYF. CDR3 coding DNA: TGTGCCAGCAGCTTAGTTGCCAGGGGAAGCGATACGCAGTATTTT.

This clonotype was found many times. V is TRBV4-2 and J is TRBJ2-7; TRBD2 aligns across 7 bases. The CDR3 totals 15 residues. Germline-derived CDR1 and CDR2 are LGHNA and YNFKEQ. The V segment lost 1 base and the J segment 0 bases; nucleotides outside the gene matches: 3. CDR3 DNA sequence: TGTGCCAGCAGCCAAGCCGCGGGGGTCTCCTACGAGCAGTACTTC. Its protein product is CASSQAAGVSYEQYF.

This rearrangement joins TRBV6-5 to TRBJ1-5; possibly TRBD1 for D (6 bases). V was trimmed by 2 bases and J by 0 bases, leaving 11 bases between them. The CDR3 is made up of 16 amino acids. Looked up from germline, CDR1 is MNHEY and CDR2 is SVGAGI. The CDR3 region has the DNA TGTGCCAGCAGTTACCTGGGGGCAATTAGCAATCAGCCCCAGCATTTT. Translation gives CASSYLGAISNQPQHF.

A remark on this clonotype: Sequence at one end of the junction differs from germline and may be a read error. The chain couples TRBV10-3 to TRBJ2-5; D is ambiguous. CDR3 length equals 13 residues. The germline V gene has CDR1 ENHRY and CDR2 SYGVKD. CDR3 coding DNA: TGTGCCATCAGTGAGTCGGTCGAAGAGACCCATTACTTC. The encoded protein is CAISESVEETHYF.

CDR3 nucleotides: TGCGCCAGCAGCTTGGGTTCAGACAAAAACTATGGCTACACCTTC. Amino acid sequence: CASSLGSDKNYGYTF. The chain links TRBV5-1 to TRBJ1-2, with D hard to call. The V end lost 0 bases, the J end lost 2 bases, and 11 bases lay between the germline ends. Germline assignment: CDR1 SGHRS and CDR2 YFSETQ. This CDR3 is built from 15 residues.

This clonotype was counted only a few times. The chain uses TRBV12-3 or TRBV12-4 and TRBJ2-5; 11 nucleotides match TRBD2. J lost 13 bases, V lost 5 bases, and 6 bases had no gene match. The CDR3 has 12 residues. This chain's CDR3 is CASSKGLAVSYF. The CDR3 nucleotides read TGTGCCAGCAGTAAGGGACTAGCGGTTTCGTACTTC.

This clonotype has more than one count but fewer than ten. V gene TRBV6-5 combines with J gene TRBJ2-2; 7 bases align to TRBD2. The CDR3 consists of 12 residues. Unmatched junction bases numbered 7, after V lost 11 bases and J lost 7 bases. Germline assignment: CDR1 MNHEY and CDR2 SVGAGI. CDR3 loop: CASERGDGELFF. Written as DNA, the CDR3 is TGTGCCTCAGAACGGGGGGACGGGGAGCTGTTTTTT.

The chain has TRBV7-9 and TRBJ2-3; a weak D match, TRBD2 (5 bases). Germline values: CDR1 SEHNR, CDR2 FQNEAQ (reference sequence). V was trimmed by 0 bases and J by 4 bases, leaving 14 bases between them. The CDR3 extends over 16 amino acids. The CDR3 spells CASSLARTVRADTQYF. CDR3 in DNA: TGTGCCAGCAGCTTAGCGCGGACGGTGAGGGCAGATACGCAGTATTTT.

CDR3 in amino acids: CASSGDSGDTQYF. The DNA for the CDR3 is TGCGCCAGCAGCGGCGACAGTGGCGATACGCAGTATTTT. V and J are TRBV5-1 and TRBJ2-3, with D possibly being TRBD1 (5 bases). The CDR3 extends over 13 amino acids. The germline V gene has CDR1 SGHRS and CDR2 YFSETQ. The V end was cut by 4 bases, the J end by 6 bases, with 12 bases between.

This clonotype was seen a handful of times. This CDR3 reads CASSPGTNTGELFF. CDR3 DNA sequence: TGTGCCAGCAGTCCGGGAACGAACACCGGGGAGCTGTTTTTT. The chain uses TRBV2 and TRBJ2-2; possible D gene TRBD2, 5 bases. The V end was cut by 5 bases, the J end by 0 bases, with 7 bases between. The CDR3 loop spans 14 amino acids. Germline loops: CDR1 SNHLY, CDR2 FYNNEI.

The chain joins TRBV6-1 to TRBJ2-7; D remains ambiguous. V dropped 8 bases and J dropped 3 bases, with 17 bases sitting between them. The CDR3 extends over 14 amino acids. Germline CDR1 MNHNS, CDR2 SASEGT. CDR3 in amino acids: CASRRASQFYEQYF. The CDR3 nucleotides read TGTGCCAGCCGAAGAGCGAGCCAGTTCTACGAGCAGTACTTC.

In nucleotides, the CDR3 is TGTGCCAGCTCACCACAGGGACAGGGGCTACCTGGGGGGCAGTTCTTC. Its translation: CASSPQGQGLPGGQFF. J is TRBJ2-1 and V is TRBV18; 10 nucleotides agree with TRBD1. Per the germline V gene, CDR1 is KGHSH and CDR2 is LQKENI. This CDR3 is built from 16 residues. The J segment lost 12 bases and the V segment lost 1 base, leaving 12 bases of the junction unmatched.

This clonotype was counted at least ten times. V is TRBV7-9 and J is TRBJ1-1, with 7 bases that match TRBD1. CDR3 length: 15 residues. The junction had 8 bases not matched to a gene; V was cut back by 7 bases and J by 0 bases. The V gene's germline CDR1 is SEHNR and CDR2 FQNEAQ (reference sequence). DNA for the CDR3: TGTGCCAGCATTCCCCCCACAGGGGTGAACACTGAAGCTTTCTTT. Its translation: CASIPPTGVNTEAFF. Based on the CDR3 plus reference TRBV7-9 and TRBJ1-1, the full variable domain is DTGVSQNPRHKITKRGQNVTFRCDPISEHNRLYWYRQTLGQGPEFLTYFQNEAQLEKSRLLSDRFSAERPKGSFSTLEIQRTEQGDSAMYLCASIPPTGVNTEAFFGQGTRLTVV.

In this sample, this clonotype turned up a few times. The V call is TRBV5-6, the J call TRBJ1-1; possibly TRBD1 for D (6 bases). CDR3 length: 14 residues. Germline V lookup: CDR1 SGHDT, CDR2 YYEEEE. V dropped 0 bases and J dropped 4 bases, with 10 bases sitting between them. CDR3 bases: TGTGCCAGCAGCTTGGGGGGGGCGCCCACTGAAGCTTTCTTT. Residues: CASSLGGAPTEAFF.

This clonotype was counted many times. This chain uses TRBV4-3 with TRBJ2-1; D is uncertain. The ends were cut back, 3 bases at V and 7 bases at J, with 10 bases in the middle. The length of the CDR3 is 13 residues. Germline CDR1 is LGHNA and CDR2 is YSLEER. CDR3 bases: TGCGCCAGCAGCCATCGCCTAGTGAATGAGCAGTTCTTC. Translating gives CASSHRLVNEQFF.

A few counts support this clonotype. The chain combines TRBV7-6 with TRBJ2-3; 14 positions agree with TRBD2. Germline loops: CDR1 SGHVS, CDR2 FNYEAQ. CDR3 length: 18 amino acids. Trimming at V came to 5 bases and at J to 3 bases, leaving 10 bases not matched to a gene. Here the CDR3 reads CASSPGLAGAHGTDTQYF. CDR3 coding DNA: TGTGCCAGCAGCCCGGGACTAGCGGGGGCCCATGGGACAGATACGCAGTATTTT.